This TCR beta chain was recovered during a study of T-cell reconstitution after alpha-beta-depleted transplantation in children. The V end was cut by 4 bases, the J end by 3 bases, with 13 bases between. CDR1 and CDR2 (germline): SGHRS, YFSETQ. This CDR3 has 14 amino acids. Unique molecular identifiers were used to barcode this TCRbeta library. TCRdb re-called the PCR reads with MiXCR, one entry per CDR3 protein. The table shows about 1,000,000 distinct CDR3 sequences, with about 29% occurring only once. In its sample, this clonotype was seen a few times. The chain uses TRBV5-1 and TRBJ1-1; D might be TRBD1 (5 bases). This TCR derives from a boy younger than two who had a stem cell transplant for SCID, so the T cells may come from the graft donor. This sample comprised PBMCs, mostly from graft donor cells, obtained 360 days after TCRalphabeta/CD19-depleted stem cell transplant. The CDR3 protein is CASSPQWGDTEAFF. The CDR3 DNA reads as TGCGCCAGCAGCCCTCAATGGGGCGACACTGAAGCTTTCTTT.